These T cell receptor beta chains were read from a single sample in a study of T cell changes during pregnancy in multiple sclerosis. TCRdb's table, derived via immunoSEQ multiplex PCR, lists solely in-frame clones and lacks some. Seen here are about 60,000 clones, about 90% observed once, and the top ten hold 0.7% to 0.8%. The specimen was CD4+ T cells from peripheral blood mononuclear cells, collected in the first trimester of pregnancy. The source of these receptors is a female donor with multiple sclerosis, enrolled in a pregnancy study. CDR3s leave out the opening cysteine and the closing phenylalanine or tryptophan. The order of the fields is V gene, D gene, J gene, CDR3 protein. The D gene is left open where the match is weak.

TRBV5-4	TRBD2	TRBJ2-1	ASSPELAGGRRGQF
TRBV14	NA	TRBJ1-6	ASSQAGMGSPLH
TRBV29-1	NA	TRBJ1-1	SVRGGYGTEAF
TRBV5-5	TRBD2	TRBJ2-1	ASSGGGRYNEQF
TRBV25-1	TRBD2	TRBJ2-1	ASSELGSGGAYNEQF
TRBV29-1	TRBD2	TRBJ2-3	SVWRLAGGRSTDTQY
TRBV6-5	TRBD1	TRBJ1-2	ASSWGTGIKGYGYT
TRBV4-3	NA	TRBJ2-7	ASSQGVQDNYEQY
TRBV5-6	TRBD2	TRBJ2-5	ASSLEASGGETQY
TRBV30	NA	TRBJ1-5	AWSDDSLDQPQH
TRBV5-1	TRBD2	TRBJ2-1	ASSLGLAGPNEQF
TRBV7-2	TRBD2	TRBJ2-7	ASSSSGGFSYEQY
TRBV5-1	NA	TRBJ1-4	ASSLRAGGLNEKLF
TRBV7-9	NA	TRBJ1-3	ASSPPGGKGNTIY
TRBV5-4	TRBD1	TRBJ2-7	ATKSQGDEQY
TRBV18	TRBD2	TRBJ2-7	ASSPGLAGGHSYEQY
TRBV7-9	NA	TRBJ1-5	ASSRGGGNQPQH
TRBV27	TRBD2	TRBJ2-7	ASSLSRTSGARVEQY
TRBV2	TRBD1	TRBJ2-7	ASSPTGNRVSGSYEQY
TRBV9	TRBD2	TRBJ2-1	ASSVRAGGSHNEQF
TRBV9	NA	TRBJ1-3	ASSVGTGHSGNTIY
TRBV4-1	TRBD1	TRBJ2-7	ASSAGTGGWYEQY
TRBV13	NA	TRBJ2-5	ASSLNVRSARQETQY
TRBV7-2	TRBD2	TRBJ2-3	ASSPGTSGGGLLDTQY
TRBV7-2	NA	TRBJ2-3	ASSLSTVSTDTQY
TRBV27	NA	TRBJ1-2	ASRPTRMSYGYT
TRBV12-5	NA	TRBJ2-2	ASGLRTGELF
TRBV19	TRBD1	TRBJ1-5	ASSPWTGLGNQPQH
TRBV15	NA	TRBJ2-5	ATSRDGLVQETQY
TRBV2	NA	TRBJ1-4	ASSETAQTWEKLF
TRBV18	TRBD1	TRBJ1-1	ASSLGDRVNTEAF
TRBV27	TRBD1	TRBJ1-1	ASSLGTTGGTEAF
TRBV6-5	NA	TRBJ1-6	ASRNREISPLH
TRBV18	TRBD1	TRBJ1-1	ASSPARDRVSAF
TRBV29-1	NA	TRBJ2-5	SVTKDSQETQY
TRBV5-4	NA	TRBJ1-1	ASSPTWTANTEAF
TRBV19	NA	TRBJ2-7	ASSIQGLSGEQY
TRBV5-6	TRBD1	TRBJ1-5	ASSRRTGRNQPQH
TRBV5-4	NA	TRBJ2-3	ASSLGSGATDTQY
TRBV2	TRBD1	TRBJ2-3	ASSVGTGSTDTQY